A selection of T cell receptor beta chains follows, all from one sample in a study of cytomegalovirus exposure and HLA in healthy donors. The table came from immunoSEQ multiplex PCR; TCRdb's copy has only in-frame clones and leaves some out. Here the sample spans about 60,000 clones, more than 80% being singletons. The sequenced sample consisted of PBMCs. Source of these receptors: a woman under 30 in good health and CMV-seronegative. Each CDR3 is given with its conserved first and last residue. D genes are given only for firm matches. Rows may omit the clone size; those that give it use once, few, many or a size class.

TRBV27,16,NA,TRBD1,TRBJ1-5,TGTGCCAGCAGTTTATCACGGACAGGGCTCAATCAGCCCCAGCATTTT,CASSLSRTGLNQPQHF
TRBV19,16,NA,NA,TRBJ1-2,TGTGCCAGTAGTCCCCGGGCGAACACGGGGATATCTGGCTACACCTTC,CASSPRANTGISGYTF
TRBV6-1,15,NA,TRBD1,TRBJ1-1,TGTGCCAGCAGGTGGGGACAGGGGGCGAACACTGAAGCTTTCTTT,CASRWGQGANTEAFF
TRBV5-6,15,NA,TRBD1,TRBJ1-6,TGTGCCAGCAGCTTGGCCCCGACAGGGAATTCACCCCTCCACTTT,CASSLAPTGNSPLHF
TRBV6-5,15,NA,TRBD2,TRBJ2-1,TGTGCCAGCAGGGTAACTAGCGGGGGACACAATGAGCAGTTCTTC,CASRVTSGGHNEQFF
TRBV5-4,15,NA,TRBD2,TRBJ2-2,TGTGCCAGCAGCTTGACTAGCGGTAACACCGGGGAGCTGTTTTTT,CASSLTSGNTGELFF
TRBV7-9,11,NA,TRBD1,TRBJ2-3,TGTGCCAGCAGCTCCGGGACAGGGCACTATTTT,CASSSGTGHYF
TRBV4-3,16,NA,TRBD2,TRBJ2-3,TGCGCCAGCAGCCAAGTACTAGCGGGAGTATCCGATACGCAGTATTTT,CASSQVLAGVSDTQYF
TRBV27,14,NA,TRBD2,TRBJ2-1,TGTGCCAGCCGGACTAGCGGGTCGTACAATGAGCAGTTCTTC,CASRTSGSYNEQFF
TRBV10-3,15,NA,NA,TRBJ1-3,TGTGCCATCAGTGAGTCCCAGGGTTATGGAAACACCATATATTTT,CAISESQGYGNTIYF
TRBV6-1,15,NA,NA,TRBJ1-5,TGTGCCAGCAGTTCGGGAGCGGGCGGAAGTCAGCCCCAGCATTTT,CASSSGAGGSQPQHF
TRBV9,14,NA,TRBD2,TRBJ2-3,TGTGCCAGCAGCCGGACTAGCGACTCAGATACGCAGTATTTT,CASSRTSDSDTQYF
TRBV10-3,13,NA,TRBD1,TRBJ2-7,TGTGCCATCAGTGACGGGACAGCCGATGAGCAGTACTTC,CAISDGTADEQYF
TRBV9,14,NA,NA,TRBJ2-4,TGTGCCAGCAGCGTAGGGGTGGGAGACAACATTCAGTACTTC,CASSVGVGDNIQYF
TRBV29-1,15,NA,NA,TRBJ1-1,TGCAGCGTTGAAGGACAGAGTAGATCGACCACTGAAGCTTTCTTT,CSVEGQSRSTTEAFF
TRBV19,17,NA,NA,TRBJ1-5,TGTGCCAGTAGTTCAGGGCTGGGAACTGGGGGCAATCAGCCCCAGCATTTT,CASSSGLGTGGNQPQHF
TRBV4-1,15,few,NA,TRBJ1-2,TGCGCCAGCAGCCAAGGAGCCCGGGGAAACTATGGCTACACCTTC,CASSQGARGNYGYTF
TRBV10-3,13,NA,NA,TRBJ1-5,TGTGCCATCAGGGGGCAGTACAATCAGCCCCAGCATTTT,CAIRGQYNQPQHF
TRBV14,15,NA,NA,TRBJ1-1,TGTGCCAGCAGCCAAACACGGGGGTTTGGCACTGAAGCTTTCTTT,CASSQTRGFGTEAFF
TRBV9,13,NA,NA,TRBJ1-1,TGTGCCAGCAGCCCATCAATGAACACTGAAGCTTTCTTT,CASSPSMNTEAFF
TRBV4-2,15,NA,TRBD2,TRBJ2-7,TGTGCCAGCAGCCATACTAGCGGAGACCCCTACGAGCAGTACTTC,CASSHTSGDPYEQYF
TRBV5-1,15,NA,NA,TRBJ2-3,TGCGCCAGCAGCTCACTAGGGAGGCACGCAGATACGCAGTATTTT,CASSSLGRHADTQYF
TRBV19,13,NA,NA,TRBJ1-2,TGTGCCACCTTTGGGCAGGCTGGGTATGGCTACACCTTC,CATFGQAGYGYTF
TRBV7-9,18,NA,NA,TRBJ1-3,TGTGCCAGCAGCAACTATCCGGACAGAGACGCCCGCGGAAACACCATATATTTT,CASSNYPDRDARGNTIYF
TRBV7-2,13,NA,NA,TRBJ2-3,TGTGCCAGCAGCCCGACAGTAGCAGATACGCAGTATTTT,CASSPTVADTQYF
TRBV4-1,15,NA,NA,TRBJ1-4,TGCGCCAGCAGCCAAGTCCAGGGAATCGTCGAAAAACTGTTTTTT,CASSQVQGIVEKLFF
TRBV4-3,20,NA,NA,TRBJ2-1,TGCGCCAGCAGCCAAGATCGGCAGGGTGGGCCCCAGCGTGGTCACAATGAGCAGTTCTTC,CASSQDRQGGPQRGHNEQFF
TRBV7-8,15,NA,NA,TRBJ1-1,TGTGCCAGCAGCTTACAGGGCGGTCCGACGACTGAAGCTTTCTTT,CASSLQGGPTTEAFF
TRBV6-1,12,NA,NA,TRBJ2-7,TGTGCCAGCAGTGTTTCCAGATACGAGCAGTACTTC,CASSVSRYEQYF
TRBV18,14,NA,NA,TRBJ2-7,TGTGCCAGCTCACCACCGAGAGTTCCTTACGAGCAGTACTTC,CASSPPRVPYEQYF
TRBV11-2,18,NA,TRBD2,TRBJ2-1,TGTGCCAGCAGCTCAGGACTAGCGGGGGGCGACATCCTCAATGAGCAGTTCTTC,CASSSGLAGGDILNEQFF
TRBV30,10,NA,NA,TRBJ1-2,TGTGCCTGGCTAGGGGCTGGCTACACCTTC,CAWLGAGYTF
TRBV7-2,15,NA,TRBD2,TRBJ2-5,TGTGCCAGCAGCAGAGCTGCGGGAGCAGCTGAGACCCAGTACTTC,CASSRAAGAAETQYF
TRBV7-8,13,once,NA,TRBJ2-1,TGTGCCAGCAGTCCTACTATTCCGGATGAGCAGTTCTTC,CASSPTIPDEQFF
TRBV15,13,NA,NA,TRBJ2-5,TGTGCCACCAGACAGGGAAAGGAGGAGACCCAGTACTTC,CATRQGKEETQYF
TRBV6-1,14,once,TRBD1,TRBJ1-1,TGTGCCAGCGCCTGGGACAGGGCCGGCACTGAAGCTTTCTTT,CASAWDRAGTEAFF
TRBV7-2,15,NA,NA,TRBJ1-1,TGTGCCAGCAGCTTTTATCATGGAGGTGCCATTGAAGCTTTCTTT,CASSFYHGGAIEAFF